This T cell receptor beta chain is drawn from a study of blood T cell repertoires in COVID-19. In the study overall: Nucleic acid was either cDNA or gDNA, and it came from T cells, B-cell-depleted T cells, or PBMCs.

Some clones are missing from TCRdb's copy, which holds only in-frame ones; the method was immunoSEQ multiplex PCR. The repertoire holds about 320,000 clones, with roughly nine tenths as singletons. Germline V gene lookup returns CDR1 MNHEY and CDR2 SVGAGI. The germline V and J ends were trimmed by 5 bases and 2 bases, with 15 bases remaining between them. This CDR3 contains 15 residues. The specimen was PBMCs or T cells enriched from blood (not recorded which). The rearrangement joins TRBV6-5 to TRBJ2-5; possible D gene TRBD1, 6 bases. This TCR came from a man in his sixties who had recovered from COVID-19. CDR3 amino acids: CASSLTGSEQETQYF. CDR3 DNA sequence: TGTGCCAGCAGTCTAACAGGGTCGGAGCAAGAGACCCAGTACTTC.